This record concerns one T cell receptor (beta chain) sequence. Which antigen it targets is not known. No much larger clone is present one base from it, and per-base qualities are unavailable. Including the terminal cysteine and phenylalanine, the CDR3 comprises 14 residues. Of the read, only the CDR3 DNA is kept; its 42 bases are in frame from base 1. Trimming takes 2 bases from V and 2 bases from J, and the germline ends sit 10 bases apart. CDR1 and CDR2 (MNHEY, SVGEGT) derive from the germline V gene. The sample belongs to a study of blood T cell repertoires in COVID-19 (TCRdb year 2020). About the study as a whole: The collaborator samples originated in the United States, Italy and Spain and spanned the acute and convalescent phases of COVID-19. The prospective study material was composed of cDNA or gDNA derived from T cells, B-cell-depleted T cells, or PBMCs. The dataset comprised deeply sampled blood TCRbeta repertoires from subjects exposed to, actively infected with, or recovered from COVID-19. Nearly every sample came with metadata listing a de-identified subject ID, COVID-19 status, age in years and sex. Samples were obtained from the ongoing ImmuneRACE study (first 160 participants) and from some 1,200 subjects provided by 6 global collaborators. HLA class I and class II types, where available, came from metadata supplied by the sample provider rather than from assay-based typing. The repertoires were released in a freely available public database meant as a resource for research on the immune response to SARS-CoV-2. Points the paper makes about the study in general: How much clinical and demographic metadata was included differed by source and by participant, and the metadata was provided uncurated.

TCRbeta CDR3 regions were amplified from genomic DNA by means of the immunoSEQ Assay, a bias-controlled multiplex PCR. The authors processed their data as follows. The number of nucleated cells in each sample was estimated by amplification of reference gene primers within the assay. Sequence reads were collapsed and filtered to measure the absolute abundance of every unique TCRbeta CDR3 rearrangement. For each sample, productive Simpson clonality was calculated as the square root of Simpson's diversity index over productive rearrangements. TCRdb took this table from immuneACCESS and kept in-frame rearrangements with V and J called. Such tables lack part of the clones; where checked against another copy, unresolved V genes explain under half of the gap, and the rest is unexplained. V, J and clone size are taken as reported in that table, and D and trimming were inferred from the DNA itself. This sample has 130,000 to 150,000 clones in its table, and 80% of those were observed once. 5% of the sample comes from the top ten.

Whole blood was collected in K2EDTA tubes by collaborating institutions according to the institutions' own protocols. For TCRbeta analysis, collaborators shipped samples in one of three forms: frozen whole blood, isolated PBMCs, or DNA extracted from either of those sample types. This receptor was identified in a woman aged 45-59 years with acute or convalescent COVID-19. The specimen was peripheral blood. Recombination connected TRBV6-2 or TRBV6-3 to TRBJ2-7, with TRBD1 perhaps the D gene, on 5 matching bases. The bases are TGTGCCAGCAGTTACGCACAGGACCCCTACGAGCAGTACTTC. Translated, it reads CASSYAQDPYEQYF.